This TCR beta chain was sequenced during a study of T cell changes during pregnancy in multiple sclerosis. TCRdb's copy holds only in-frame clones and misses some; the assay was immunoSEQ multiplex PCR. The sample has 65,000 to 95,000 clones; about 94% are singletons. The length of the CDR3 is 20 residues. This specimen consisted of peripheral blood, obtained in the second trimester of pregnancy. The clonotype comes from a female donor in good health, enrolled as a control in a pregnancy study. This chain connects TRBV21-1 to TRBJ2-3; TRBD2 is the table's D call and was not checked against the DNA. TRBV21-1 is shown as a pseudogene. The CDR3 DNA reads TGTGCCAGCAGCAAAGCTGTTTGGGGGACTACACCTTCTCTCACAGATACGCAGTATTTT. It translates to CASSKAVWGTTPSLTDTQYF.